This T cell receptor beta chain emerged from a study of human T cells and chemical hapten exposure. TCRdb reanalysed the RACE reads using MiXCR and keeps one entry per CDR3 protein. The sample lists about 170,000 distinct CDR3 sequences; 25% to 35% were seen once. As to time point: patch test 3, about 24 weeks after DPC sensitization. Noted treatment: therapeutic diphenylcyclopropenone sensitization with weekly scalp DPC. V was cut by 6 bases and J by 6 bases, with 21 bases left in between. CDR3 length: 16 residues. This clonotype was recorded a few times. The source of this sequence is a woman aged 18-29 years with alopecia areata. Some clones in this sample may be carry-over from other donors' samples. V gene TRBV12-3 or TRBV12-4 combines with J gene TRBJ2-1; D gene unclear. Sequencing was performed on whole blood, taken in connection with sensitization to the hapten diphenylcyclopropenone (DPC). The CDR3 region has the DNA TGTGCCAGCAGCCCGATCGAGCAACGTCCCGGCAATGAGCAGTTCTTC. Its protein product is CASSPIEQRPGNEQFF.